These 11 T cell receptor beta chains share one sample of origin, sequenced in a study of regulatory T cells in long-lasting Graves disease. Arm-PCR with iRepertoire HTBI primers amplified the CDR3 regions for these TCR beta libraries. MiXCR, applied by TCRdb to the multiplex PCR reads, yields one record per CDR3 protein. The sample lists about 520,000 distinct CDR3 sequences; more than 10% were seen once. The time point was: newly diagnosed GD, antithyroid drugs for less than 3 months. Extracted PBMC RNA gave rise to the TCR library. The same data also contributed to another study, on T cells in Graves' hyperthyroidism and ophthalmopathy.

The source material was peripheral blood mononuclear cells (PBMCs), sampled at new diagnosis, from a patient treated with antithyroid drugs. These receptors all come from a woman aged 30 to 39 with Graves disease.

In its sample, this clonotype was seen a few times. The V gene is TRBV19, the J gene TRBJ2-1, with D perhaps being TRBD1 or TRBD2 (5 bases each). CDR1 and CDR2 (germline): LNHDA, SQIVND (reference sequence). This CDR3 has 15 amino acids. The V gene lost 5 bases and the J gene lost 4 bases, with 15 bases spanning the gap. Here the CDR3 DNA reads TGTGCCAGTAGTTCCACCGGGACCGTATACAATGAGCAGTTCTTC. It encodes CASSSTGTVYNEQFF.

This chain connects TRBV9 to TRBJ1-1, with D hard to call. Per germline, CDR1 SGDLS and CDR2 YYNGEE. V shed 4 bases and J shed 6 bases, with 10 bases lying between them. This CDR3 is built from 12 residues. CDR3 region: CASSMGQAEAFF. In DNA form, the CDR3 reads TGTGCCAGCAGCATGGGCCAGGCTGAAGCTTTCTTT.

Many counts were recorded for this clonotype. The chain joins TRBV7-2 to TRBJ2-2, with 7 bases lining up with TRBD1. The CDR3 loop spans 15 amino acids. The V gene's germline CDR1 is SGHTA and CDR2 FQGNSA. V dropped 5 bases and J dropped 9; count of bases not matched to a gene: 12. The CDR3 sequence: CASSPGTVTLRELFF. The DNA for the CDR3 is TGTGCCAGCAGCCCCGGGACAGTAACACTCCGGGAGCTGTTTTTT.

This clonotype was observed many times. J is TRBJ1-2 and V is TRBV28; tentative D call: TRBD1 (5 bases). Germline CDR1 and CDR2: MDHEN and SYDVKM. There are 14 residues in the CDR3. V lost 4 bases and J 1 base, leaving 10 bases between the germline ends. The CDR3 nucleotides are TGTGCCAGCAGTTACGACAGACTTAACTATGGCTACACCTTC. It specifies CASSYDRLNYGYTF.

This clonotype showed up many times. The chain carries TRBV28 and TRBJ1-5, with D perhaps matching TRBD1 (5 bases). The CDR3 length is 14 residues. The V end lost 2 bases, the J end lost 4 bases, and 9 bases lay between the germline ends. Looked up from germline, CDR1 is MDHEN and CDR2 is SYDVKM. CDR3 region: CASSLGAVNQPQHF. As DNA, the CDR3 is TGTGCCAGCAGTTTAGGGGCAGTAAATCAGCCCCAGCATTTT.

This clonotype was counted a few times. The V call is TRBV5-1, the J call TRBJ2-2, with 9 nucleotides matching TRBD2. Trimming removed 2 bases from V and 6 bases from J; junction bases left unmatched: 5. Per the germline V gene, CDR1 is SGHRS and CDR2 is YFSETQ. The CDR3 spans 15 residues. This chain's CDR3 is CASSFGIAGAGELFF. For the CDR3, the DNA is TGCGCCAGCAGCTTCGGCATAGCGGGAGCCGGGGAGCTGTTTTTT.

Notes on this clonotype: A much larger clone lies one base from this, so it may be a read error. The J gene is TRBJ2-7, the V gene TRBV6-1, with 10 nucleotides matching TRBD1. Germline loops: CDR1 MNHNS, CDR2 SASEGT. This CDR3 comprises 14 residues. V gave up 5 bases and J gave up 4 bases; unmatched junction bases: 5. As DNA, the CDR3 is TGTGCCAGCAGTCATCGACAGGGGGCTTACGAGCAGTACTTC. Protein: CASSHRQGAYEQYF.

This clonotype was detected a few times. CDR3 nucleotide sequence: TGCAGCGGAGGGACAGCTACCTACGAGCAGTACTTC. Residues: CSGGTATYEQYF. The rearrangement joins TRBV29-1 to TRBJ2-7, with 7 bases aligning to TRBD1. The CDR3 spans 12 residues. In germline, CDR1 is SQVTM, CDR2 ANQGSEA. The V segment lost 7 bases and the J segment 2 bases; nucleotides outside the gene matches: 5.

V and J are TRBV11-2 and TRBJ2-5, with 8 bases identical to TRBD2. V dropped 4 bases and J dropped 5; count of bases not matched to a gene: 12. The CDR3 is made up of 16 amino acids. Germline V gives CDR1 SGHAT, CDR2 FQNNGV. CDR3 protein: CASSSGGQVRGETQYF. The CDR3 DNA reads as TGTGCCAGCAGCTCGGGGGGGCAGGTCCGGGGTGAGACCCAGTACTTC. The full variable domain, rest sourced from reference TRBV11-2 and TRBJ2-5, is EAGVAQSPRYKIIEKRQSVAFWCNPISGHATLYWYQQILGQGPKLLIQFQNNGVVDDSQLPKDRFSAERLKGVDSTLKIQPAKLEDSAVYLCASSSGGQVRGETQYFGPGTRLLVL.

Remarks on this clonotype: This likely came from a read error, as a far larger clone is one base away. The chain is built from TRBV11-3 and TRBJ2-5; D unclear. There are 17 residues in the CDR3. The germline CDR1 and CDR2 sequences are SGHNT and YENEEA. V lost 4 bases, J lost 1 base, and 19 bases lay in between. This chain's CDR3 is CASSSRIGPRSQETQYF. The CDR3 DNA reads TGTGCCAGCAGCTCGCGGATAGGCCCAAGGTCCCAAGAGACCCAGTACTTC.

There are many counts of this clonotype. The genes are TRBV20-1 and TRBJ1-1; D remains unclear. Germline V gene lookup returns CDR1 DFQATT and CDR2 SNEGSKA (reference sequence). Trimming stripped 0 bases from V and 1 base from J, with 12 bases between. The CDR3 has 15 amino acids. CDR3 amino acids: CSARDPKNGNTEAFF. The CDR3, as DNA: TGCAGTGCTAGAGATCCAAAGAATGGGAACACTGAAGCTTTCTTT.